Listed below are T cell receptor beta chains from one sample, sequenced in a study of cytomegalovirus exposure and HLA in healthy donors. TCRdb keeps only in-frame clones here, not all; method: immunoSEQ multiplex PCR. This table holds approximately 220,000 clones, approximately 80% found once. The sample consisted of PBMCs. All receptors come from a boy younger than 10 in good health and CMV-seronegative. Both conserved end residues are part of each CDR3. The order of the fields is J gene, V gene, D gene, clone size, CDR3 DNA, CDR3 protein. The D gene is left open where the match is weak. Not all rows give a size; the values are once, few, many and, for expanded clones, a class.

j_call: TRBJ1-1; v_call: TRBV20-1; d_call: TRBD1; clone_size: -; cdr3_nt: TGCAGTGCTCCCACAGGGGGTGAAGCTTTCTTT; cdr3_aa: CSAPTGGEAFF
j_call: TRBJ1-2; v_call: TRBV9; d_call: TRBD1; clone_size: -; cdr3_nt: TGTGCCAGCAGCCTCGGACAGGGGGCTTATGGCTACACCTTC; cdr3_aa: CASSLGQGAYGYTF
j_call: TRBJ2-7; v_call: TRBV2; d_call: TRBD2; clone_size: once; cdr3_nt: TGTGCCAGCAGGGGGACTAGCGGGGGCCCCTACGAGCAGTACTTC; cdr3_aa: CASRGTSGGPYEQYF
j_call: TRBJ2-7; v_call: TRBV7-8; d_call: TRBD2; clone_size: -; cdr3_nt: TGTGCCAGCACCCCGGGAGGAGCGGGGAACCACGAGCAGTACTTC; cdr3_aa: CASTPGGAGNHEQYF
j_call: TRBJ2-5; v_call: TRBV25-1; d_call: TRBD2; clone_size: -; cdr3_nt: TGTGCCAGCGCCCTAGCCGGGGGGGTAGAGACCCAGTACTTC; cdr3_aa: CASALAGGVETQYF
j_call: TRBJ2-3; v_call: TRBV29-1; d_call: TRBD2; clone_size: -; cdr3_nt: TGCGGCGTTGGGCGGGGGGGCCCAGATACGCAGTATTTT; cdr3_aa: CGVGRGGPDTQYF
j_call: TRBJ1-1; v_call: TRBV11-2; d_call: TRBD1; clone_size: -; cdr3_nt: TGTGCCAGCAGCTTAGATGCTCCGGGACAGGTGAACACTGAAGCTTTCTTT; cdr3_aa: CASSLDAPGQVNTEAFF
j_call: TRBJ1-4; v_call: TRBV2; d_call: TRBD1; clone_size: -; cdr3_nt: TGTGCCAGCAGTGCGACAGGGGACGGTGGAAAACTGTTTTTT; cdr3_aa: CASSATGDGGKLFF
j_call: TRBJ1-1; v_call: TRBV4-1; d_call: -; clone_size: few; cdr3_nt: TGCGCCAGCAGCCAAGCAATGAACACTGAAGCTTTCTTT; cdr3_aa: CASSQAMNTEAFF
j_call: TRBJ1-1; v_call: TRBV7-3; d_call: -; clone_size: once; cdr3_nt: TGTGCCAGCAGCGAAATCGAGAACGGGGTCACTGAAGCTTTCTTT; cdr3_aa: CASSEIENGVTEAFF
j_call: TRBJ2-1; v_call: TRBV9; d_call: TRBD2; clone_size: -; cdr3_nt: TGTGCCAGCAGCATTAGCGGGGGGGCCTACAATGAGCAGTTCTTC; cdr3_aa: CASSISGGAYNEQFF
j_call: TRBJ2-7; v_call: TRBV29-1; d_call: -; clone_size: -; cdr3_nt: TGCAGCGTTGTGGGGGGGCAGGCCTACGAGCAGTACTTC; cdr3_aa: CSVVGGQAYEQYF
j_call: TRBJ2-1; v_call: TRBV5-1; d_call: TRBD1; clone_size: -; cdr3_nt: TGCGCCAGCAGCCTACGGGGACAGGGGGCTAATGAGCAGTTCTTC; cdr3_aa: CASSLRGQGANEQFF
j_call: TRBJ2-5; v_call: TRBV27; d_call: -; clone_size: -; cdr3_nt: TGTGCCAGCAGTGGGGGGGAGACCCAGTACTTC; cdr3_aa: CASSGGETQYF
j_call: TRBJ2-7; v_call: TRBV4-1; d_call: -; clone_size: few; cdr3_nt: TGCGCCAGCAGCCACCCTACAGACTACGAGCAGTACTTC; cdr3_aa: CASSHPTDYEQYF
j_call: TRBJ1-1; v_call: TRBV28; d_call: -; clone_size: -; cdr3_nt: TGTGCCAGCAGTCCAAACAGGGATCGGAAAGCTTTCTTT; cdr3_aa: CASSPNRDRKAFF
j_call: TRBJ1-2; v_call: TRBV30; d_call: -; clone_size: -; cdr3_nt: TGTGCCTGGAGTGTACAAGTACAGCTCTATGGCTACACCTTC; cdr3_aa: CAWSVQVQLYGYTF
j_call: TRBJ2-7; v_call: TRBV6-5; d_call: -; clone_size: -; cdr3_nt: TGTGCCACCTCTACCGGGGTAGAGGCCGAGCAGTACTTC; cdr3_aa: CATSTGVEAEQYF
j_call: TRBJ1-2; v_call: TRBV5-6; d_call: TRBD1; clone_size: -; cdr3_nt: TGTGCCAGCAGGGGACAGGGGGATGCCTATGGCTACACCTTC; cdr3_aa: CASRGQGDAYGYTF